These 13 T cell receptor beta chains were sequenced from one sample in a study of vaccination and CD4 T cells after COVID-19. These TCRs' antigens remain unknown. Time point reported: late sampling 161 to 241 days after vaccination in three convalescent patients. Treatment noted: approximately nine-day PBMC culture with coronavirus spike peptide pools or control peptides (ViraFEST assay). At the Johns Hopkins FTIC core, DNA taken from cultured CD4+ T cells was sequenced by way of the Oncomine TCR Beta short-read assay. TCRdb used MiXCR to reprocess the PCR reads, holding one entry per CDR3 protein. The repertoire includes 25,000 to 30,000 distinct CDR3 sequences, more than 35% of them detected once, and more than 4.5% sits in the top ten. The specimen was CD4+ T cells from blood, cultured in vitro, collected about 7 months after SARS-CoV-2 vaccination. The receptors shown here come from a human donor who had recovered from COVID-19.

This chain uses TRBV7-9 with TRBJ2-5, with 11 bases fitting TRBD2. The CDR3 loop spans 16 amino acids. The germline CDR1 and CDR2 sequences are SEHNR and FQNEAQ (reference sequence). Trimming cost V 2 bases and J 4 bases; bases outside gene matches: 6. The CDR3 spells CASSLISGRAGETQYF. DNA of the CDR3: TGTGCCAGCAGCTTAATTAGCGGGAGGGCCGGAGAGACCCAGTACTTC.

This clonotype came up a few times. The rearrangement links TRBV5-4 to TRBJ2-1; 15 bases fit TRBD2. The CDR3 covers 16 residues. Germline CDR1 and CDR2: SGHNT and YYREEE (reference sequence). V trimming: 3 bases; J trimming: 3 bases; junction bases outside the gene matches: 1. CDR3 residues: CASSSGLAGGYNEQFF. The CDR3 DNA reads as TGTGCCAGCAGCTCGGGACTAGCGGGGGGCTACAATGAGCAGTTCTTC.

The chain uses TRBV20-1 and TRBJ2-5, with D uncertain. The CDR3 is made up of 12 amino acids. The ends were cut back, 4 bases at V and 6 bases at J, with 12 bases in the middle. Germline V CDR1 and CDR2: DFQATT, SNEGSKA (reference sequence). CDR3 region: CSAKGLSQTQYF. The CDR3 DNA reads TGCAGTGCTAAGGGCCTTTCTCAGACCCAGTACTTC.

The rearrangement uses TRBV19 and TRBJ1-5; a possible D gene is TRBD1 (5 bases). CDR1 LNHDA and CDR2 SQIVND come from the germline V gene (reference sequence). The CDR3 sequence is 14 residues long. Between the trimmed V and J ends, which lost 7 bases and 6 bases, there was a span of 16 bases. CDR3 DNA sequence: TGTGCCAGTAACCCGCCAGGGATCTCTCAGCCCCAGCATTTT. Translating gives CASNPPGISQPQHF.

This clonotype was counted between two and nine times. CDR3 in amino acids: CSAGTGGNQPQHF. The CDR3 DNA reads TGCAGTGCGGGGACAGGGGGGAATCAGCCCCAGCATTTT. V and J are TRBV20-1 and TRBJ1-5; 11 bases match TRBD1. Germline loops: CDR1 DFQATT, CDR2 SNEGSKA (reference sequence). The CDR3 extends over 13 amino acids. V shed 6 bases, J shed 4 bases, and the junction held 2 bases outside the gene matches.

The J gene is TRBJ1-5, the V gene TRBV6-5, with D perhaps matching TRBD1 (5 bases). This CDR3 region has 19 residues. Per germline, CDR1 MNHEY and CDR2 SVGAGI. V was trimmed by 2 bases and J by 0 bases, leaving 20 bases between them. CDR3 nucleotide sequence: TGTGCCAGCAGTTACAGGGACCAGATTTCCATACATAGCAATCAGCCCCAGCATTTT. It specifies CASSYRDQISIHSNQPQHF.

This clonotype showed up just a few times. This sequence joins TRBV7-9 and TRBJ2-5; 7 positions agree with TRBD2. The CDR3 extends over 13 amino acids. Germline loops: CDR1 SEHNR, CDR2 FQNEAQ (reference sequence). The junction had 10 bases not matched to a gene; V was cut back by 11 bases and J by 4 bases. For the CDR3, the DNA is TGTGCCGGGGCGGGAGAAAGGGGAGAGACCCAGTACTTC. Its protein is CAGAGERGETQYF.

This rearrangement joins TRBV11-3 to TRBJ2-7, with D perhaps TRBD1 (5 bases). From germline, CDR1 is SGHNT and CDR2 YENEEA. With 5 bases removed from V and 1 base from J, the gap between germline ends came to 12 bases. The CDR3 contains 14 residues. In DNA form, the CDR3 reads TGTGCCAGCAGCAAAGGGGCAGGTTCCTACGAGCAGTACTTC. Translating gives CASSKGAGSYEQYF.

The sample holds a few counts of this clonotype. This chain uses TRBV28 with TRBJ2-7; either TRBD1 or TRBD2 may fit D (6 bases each). The germline V gene encodes CDR1 MDHEN and CDR2 SYDVKM. V was trimmed by 1 base and J by 3 bases, leaving 13 bases between them. This CDR3 spans 15 amino acids. The CDR3 bases are TGTGCCAGCAGTTTATCCGGGGGCCCGAACTACGAGCAGTACTTC. It yields the protein CASSLSGGPNYEQYF.

By frequency in the sample, this clonotype is medium-sized. The rearrangement joins TRBV7-2 to TRBJ1-6; unclear D gene. The germline V gene encodes CDR1 SGHTA and CDR2 FQGNSA. The CDR3 length is 17 residues. V shed 6 bases and J shed 10 bases, with 25 bases lying between them. CDR3 sequence reads: CASSPSYLRVPQSPLHF. CDR3 sequence (DNA): TGTGCCAGCAGTCCGTCCTATTTAAGGGTCCCTCAGTCACCCCTCCACTTT.

V gene TRBV24-1 combines with J gene TRBJ2-3; 10 bases align to TRBD2. Germline V gene sequence: CDR1 KGHDR, CDR2 SFDVKD. Germline trimming cut 1 base from V and 1 base from J; bases unmatched to any gene: 1. The CDR3 consists of 16 residues. The CDR3 DNA reads TGTGCCACCAGTGATTTAAGCGGGAGGGGCACAGATACGCAGTATTTT. Translated, it gives CATSDLSGRGTDTQYF.

The gene calls are TRBV7-9 and TRBJ2-3; 12 nucleotides align to TRBD2. J was trimmed by 5 bases and V by 3 bases; bases with no gene match: 0. The germline V gene has CDR1 SEHNR and CDR2 FQNEAQ (reference sequence). This CDR3 has 14 amino acids. The CDR3 protein is CASSLTSGRDTQYF. The DNA of the CDR3 is TGTGCCAGCAGCTTGACTAGCGGGAGAGATACGCAGTATTTT.

The chain employs TRBV19 and TRBJ2-5; TRBD1 might be the D (6 bases). The CDR3 runs 15 residues. Germline values: CDR1 LNHDA, CDR2 SQIVND (reference sequence). V lost 7 bases and J lost 5, with 20 bases in between. The CDR3 loop reads CASTNRASPWETQYF. DNA of the CDR3: TGTGCCAGTACCAACAGGGCTAGCCCCTGGGAGACCCAGTACTTC.